This passage covers 6 T cell receptor beta chains from one sample sequenced in a study of blood T cells in healthy people across ages. A J-beta primer mix and a sample-barcoded 5' primer were used in a second PCR of roughly 7 to 12 cycles. TCRdb called the 5' RACE reads again in MiXCR, with one record for every CDR3 protein. The sample includes hundreds of thousands of distinct CDR3 sequences, approximately 48% of them seen just once. The sequencing sample was made of blood. These receptors were obtained from a man aged 60-69 years in good health.

The chain links TRBV29-1 to TRBJ2-7; perhaps TRBD1 as D (5 bases). This CDR3 region has 14 residues. Germline V lookup: CDR1 SQVTM, CDR2 ANQGSEA. Trimming pared 4 bases from V and 2 bases from J, leaving 15 bases between. The CDR3 loop reads CSVVAQGIAYEQYF. In DNA, the CDR3 is TGCAGCGTTGTTGCGCAGGGAATTGCCTACGAGCAGTACTTC.

V usage is TRBV12-3 or TRBV12-4 and J usage is TRBJ1-2; D is ambiguous. The CDR3 loop spans 12 amino acids. Trimming shortened V by 6 bases and J by 8 bases, and 13 bases separated the two germline ends. The DNA of the CDR3 is TGTGCCAGCAGGTTACGACTCGGGGGCTACACCTTC. It specifies CASRLRLGGYTF.

The V call is TRBV7-2, the J call TRBJ2-1; TRBD1 is a possible D gene (6 bases). Trimming took 2 bases from V and 2 from J, leaving 13 bases between them. CDR1 and CDR2 from the germline V gene are SGHTA and FQGNSA. The CDR3 has 16 residues. CDR3 region: CASSLSWDTTYNEQFF. As DNA, the CDR3 is TGTGCCAGCAGCTTATCGTGGGACACCACCTACAATGAGCAGTTCTTC.

The chain carries TRBV19 and TRBJ2-6; possibly TRBD2 for D (5 bases). There are 19 residues in the CDR3. Germline values: CDR1 LNHDA, CDR2 SQIVND (reference sequence). The V gene lost 5 bases and the J gene lost 0 bases, with 20 bases spanning the gap. The CDR3 protein is CASSLPRRRALSGANVLTF. Here the CDR3 DNA reads TGTGCCAGTAGTCTACCCAGGAGGCGGGCGCTCTCTGGGGCCAACGTCCTGACTTTC.

This clonotype was counted once. This chain links TRBV4-3 with TRBJ2-5; 7 nucleotides agree with TRBD1. The trim removed 0 bases at V and 4 bases at J, leaving 8 bases unmatched. This CDR3 contains 16 residues. The V gene's germline CDR1 is LGHNA and CDR2 YSLEER. The CDR3 here is CASSQDQTGWRETQYF. The CDR3 coding sequence is TGCGCCAGCAGCCAAGACCAGACAGGGTGGAGAGAGACCCAGTACTTC.

The V gene is TRBV5-1, the J gene TRBJ2-1, with unresolved D. The germline V and J ends were trimmed by 0 bases and 0 bases, with 16 bases remaining between them. CDR3 size: 18 residues. Germline values: CDR1 SGHRS, CDR2 YFSETQ. The DNA for the CDR3 is TGCGCCAGCAGCTTGGCCGTCGGAACCATAAGCTCCTACAATGAGCAGTTCTTC. Amino acids: CASSLAVGTISSYNEQFF.